These 11 T cell receptor beta chains share one sample of origin, sequenced in a study of regulatory T cells in long-lasting Graves disease (dated by TCRdb to the early 2020s). The protocol used for the library was multiplex PCR. Sequencing was performed on an Illumina HiSeq 4000. CDR3 regions were amplified by Arm-PCR with iRepertoire HTBI primers to construct TCR beta libraries. TCRdb handled the public reads itself, with Q25 trimming in fastp and clone calling in MiXCR, and kept productive beta chains. When rows share a CDR3 protein, they turn into one entry using the most common DNA and genes. The table for this sample lists more than 650,000 distinct CDR3 sequences; around 30% of them were counted only once. The ten largest account for 40% to 55% of the sample. What the time point label conveys for this sample: persistent/refractory GD, antithyroid drugs over 5 years with positive TRAb. RNA was extracted from PBMCs in TRIzol for both TCR sequencing and RNA sequencing.

The source was peripheral blood mononuclear cells (PBMCs), collected when the disease was refractory, from a patient treated with antithyroid drugs. These receptors all come from a female donor with Graves disease.

This clonotype was counted ten times or more. V usage is TRBV7-6 and J usage is TRBJ2-7, with a tentative D call TRBD1 (5 bases). From germline, CDR1 is SGHVS and CDR2 FNYEAQ. There are 14 residues in the CDR3. Trimming removed 4 bases from V and 6 bases from J, with 16 bases in between. This CDR3 reads CASSSVFRDREQYF. The CDR3 DNA follows: TGTGCCAGCAGCTCCGTGTTCAGGGATCGCGAGCAGTACTTC.

The chain uses TRBV6-1 and TRBJ1-2; maybe TRBD1 (6 bases). CDR3 length equals 13 residues. In germline, CDR1 is MNHNS, CDR2 SASEGT. Trimming left V 11 bases short and J 8 bases short, with 21 bases between. CDR3 in DNA: TGTGCCTCGGAGTTCAGGGGCACCGGGGGCTACACCTTC. Protein: CASEFRGTGGYTF.

This clonotype has at least ten counts. The chain recombines TRBV12-3 or TRBV12-4 with TRBJ1-2, with no clear D. Trimming stripped 3 bases from V and 0 bases from J, with 11 bases between. CDR3 size: 15 residues. DNA for the CDR3: TGTGCCAGCAGTTTGATGGGCACTGCTAACTATGGCTACACCTTC. Protein: CASSLMGTANYGYTF.

This clonotype has just one count. This sequence joins TRBV20-1 and TRBJ2-1; 9 bases match TRBD2. Losses at the gene ends were 0 bases for V and 4 bases for J; bases not matched to a gene: 1. The CDR3 is 14 residues long. Germline V gene data show CDR1 as DFQATT and CDR2 as SNEGSKA (reference sequence). Here the CDR3 DNA reads TGCAGTGCTAGAGAGCGGGAGGGGTACAATGAGCAGTTCTTC. This codes for CSAREREGYNEQFF.

Only a few counts were recorded for this clonotype. V gene TRBV29-1 combines with J gene TRBJ2-5; 7 nucleotides align to TRBD1. Germline assignment: CDR1 SQVTM and CDR2 ANQGSEA. The V gene end was trimmed by 6 bases and the J gene end by 2 bases; junction bases not matched to a gene: 3. This CDR3 is built from 12 residues. The CDR3, as DNA: TGCAGCGTGATGACAGGGCAAGAGACCCAGTACTTC. It specifies CSVMTGQETQYF.

The V gene is TRBV14, the J gene TRBJ2-5; D may correspond to TRBD1 or TRBD2 (5 bases each). The germline CDR1 and CDR2 sequences are SGHDN and FVKESK. The CDR3 length is 13 residues. V was cut by 4 bases and J by 7 bases, with 13 bases left in between. The DNA for the CDR3 is TGTGCCAGCAGCCGGGACGGGATGTCGACCCAGTACTTC. The encoded protein is CASSRDGMSTQYF. Full variable domain (outside the CDR3, taken from reference TRBV14 and TRBJ2-5): EAGVTQFPSHSVIEKGQTVTLRCDPISGHDNLYWYRRVMGKEIKFLLHFVKESKQDESGMPNNRFLAERTGGTYSTLKVQPAELEDSGVYFCASSRDGMSTQYFGPGTRLLVL.

This clonotype has ten or more counts. This chain uses TRBV15 with TRBJ2-5, with a tentative D call TRBD1 (5 bases). Deletions cut 0 bases from V and 4 bases from J, with 12 bases between. The CDR3 length is 15 residues. CDR1 LNHNV and CDR2 YYDKDF come from the germline V gene (reference sequence). The CDR3 DNA is TGTGCCACCAGCAGAGATAGGGGCAGGGTAGAGACCCAGTACTTC. Its translation is CATSRDRGRVETQYF.

There are a few counts of this clonotype. The rearrangement links TRBV12-3 or TRBV12-4 to TRBJ2-7; 13 positions match TRBD2. This CDR3 is 17 amino acids long. J gave up 5 bases and V 3 bases, and 10 bases lay outside the gene matches. The CDR3 sequence is CASSFPRTSGSLNEQYF. The DNA of the CDR3 is TGTGCCAGCAGTTTCCCCAGGACTAGCGGGAGTCTAAACGAGCAGTACTTC.

Only a few counts were recorded for this clonotype. The CDR3 loop reads CASSFTGTDSIYGYTF. The CDR3 DNA follows: TGCGCCAGCAGCTTTACCGGGACAGACTCTATCTATGGCTACACCTTC. V gene TRBV5-1 combines with J gene TRBJ1-2; 7 bases line up with TRBD1. The V segment lost 2 bases and the J segment 4 bases; nucleotides outside the gene matches: 11. Germline V gene data show CDR1 as SGHRS and CDR2 as YFSETQ. This CDR3 is built from 16 residues.

The chain couples TRBV5-1 to TRBJ1-1; no clear D gene. The germline gives CDR1 SGHRS, CDR2 YFSETQ. V lost 0 bases to trimming and J lost 4 bases, with 10 bases between them. The CDR3 runs 14 residues. This chain's CDR3 is CASSLGGKATEAFF. As DNA, the CDR3 is TGCGCCAGCAGCTTGGGAGGGAAGGCCACTGAAGCTTTCTTT.

This clonotype was seen repeatedly, ten times or more. The chain has TRBV7-2 and TRBJ2-5; 9 nucleotides line up with TRBD1. Per germline, CDR1 SGHTA and CDR2 FQGNSA. This CDR3 spans 15 amino acids. J lost 5 bases, V lost 0 bases, and 4 bases had no gene match. CDR3 sequence (DNA): TGTGCCAGCAGCTTAGCGGGACAGGGAAGCGAGACCCAGTACTTC. Translated: CASSLAGQGSETQYF.